Below, 9 T cell receptor beta chains from the same sample are listed, as sequenced in a study of control samples from healthy donors and cancer patients. Measured with immunoSEQ multiplex PCR; TCRdb has only the in-frame clones, and not every one. Counted here are 100,000 to 150,000 clones, 89% occurring once; the ten biggest clones make up 6% to 9.5%. Sequencing input: PBMCs. These receptors were obtained from a man aged 50 or older with head and neck cancer.

V and J are TRBV4-2 and TRBJ2-5, with a possible D match to TRBD1 (6 bases). This CDR3 spans 17 amino acids. The ends were cut back, 3 bases at V and 1 base at J, with 18 bases in the middle. Germline CDR1 LGHNA, CDR2 YNFKEQ. CDR3 nucleotides: TGTGCCAGCAGCCATGACACAGGGCCCCGGTTCCAAGAGACCCAGTACTTC. It translates to CASSHDTGPRFQETQYF.

The CDR3 coding sequence is TGTGCCAGCAGCCAAGATCGGGGGAGGGCCGGAGATACGCAGTATTTT. Translating gives CASSQDRGRAGDTQYF. V and J are TRBV4-2 and TRBJ2-3; 7 bases are shared with TRBD2. Trimming took 0 bases from V and 5 from J; bases not matched to a gene: 8. The CDR3 totals 16 residues. Germline assignment: CDR1 LGHNA and CDR2 YNFKEQ.

The chain couples TRBV14 to TRBJ2-3; TRBD2 is a possible D gene (7 bases). V was shortened by 3 bases and J by 4 bases, with 14 bases between the two germline ends. This CDR3 spans 15 amino acids. CDR1 SGHDN and CDR2 FVKESK come from the germline V gene. This chain's CDR3 is CASSHRLGGADTQYF. The CDR3 DNA reads as TGTGCCAGCAGCCACCGTCTAGGGGGGGCAGATACGCAGTATTTT.

V and J are TRBV7-9 and TRBJ2-1; a possible D gene is TRBD2 (5 bases). The V gene lost 5 bases and the J gene lost 3 bases, with 14 bases spanning the gap. Germline V lookup: CDR1 SEHNR, CDR2 FQNEAQ (reference sequence). There are 15 residues in the CDR3. CDR3 nucleotides: TGTGCCAGCAGCCCCCGCGGTGCGGGCTACAATGAGCAGTTCTTC. It codes for CASSPRGAGYNEQFF.

This sequence joins TRBV2 and TRBJ2-5; unclear D gene. Trimming cost V 5 bases and J 2 bases, with 9 bases left between them. Germline V gene lookup returns CDR1 SNHLY and CDR2 FYNNEI. CDR3 length: 13 amino acids. CDR3 sequence: CASSWAEQETQYF. Written as DNA, the CDR3 is TGTGCCAGCAGTTGGGCAGAACAAGAGACCCAGTACTTC. Full variable domain (missing parts from reference TRBV2 and TRBJ2-5): EPEVTQTPSHQVTQMGQEVILRCVPISNHLYFYWYRQILGQKVEFLVSFYNNEISEKSEIFDDQFSVERPDGSNFTLKIRSTKLEDSAMYFCASSWAEQETQYFGPGTRLLVL.

The genes are TRBV28 and TRBJ2-1; D is unclear. CDR3 size: 13 residues. Germline V CDR1 and CDR2: MDHEN, SYDVKM. V lost 2 bases, J lost 3 bases, and 5 bases lay in between. The DNA of the CDR3 is TGTGCCAGCAGTTTAGTCAGCTACAATGAGCAGTTCTTC. Amino acid sequence: CASSLVSYNEQFF.

This sequence joins TRBV13 and TRBJ1-4; a weak D match, TRBD1 (5 bases). CDR3 length: 12 amino acids. Per germline, CDR1 PRHDT and CDR2 FYEKMQ (reference sequence). V lost 5 bases and J lost 11, with 12 bases in between. The CDR3 here is CASSPRGGKLFF. The CDR3 DNA reads as TGTGCCAGCAGCCCCCGCGGGGGGAAACTGTTTTTT.

This chain uses TRBV5-4 with TRBJ1-1, with D perhaps TRBD1 (5 bases). From germline, CDR1 is SGHNT and CDR2 YYREEE (reference sequence). The CDR3 runs 15 residues. V lost 4 bases and J lost 5, with 18 bases in between. The CDR3 region is CASSQYLPGRTEAFF. CDR3 DNA: TGTGCCAGCAGCCAATACTTGCCGGGACGAACTGAAGCTTTCTTT.

This clone was found once. The rearrangement joins TRBV6-6 to TRBJ1-4, with 7 bases aligning to TRBD1. Trimming at V came to 6 bases and at J to 8 bases, leaving 12 bases not matched to a gene. The V gene's germline CDR1 is MNHNY and CDR2 SVGAGI (reference sequence). CDR3 length: 15 residues. The CDR3 region has the DNA TGTGCCAGCAGGTTCACAGGGGAAGGGGGGGAAAAACTGTTTTTT. This gives the protein CASRFTGEGGEKLFF.